This record covers a single TCR beta chain. As yet, its antigen is unknown. It was with random hexamers that 0.5 to 1 ug RNA was reverse transcribed. TCRdb called the immunoSEQ multiplex PCR reads again in MiXCR, with one record for every CDR3 protein. The table lists 200,000 or so distinct CDR3 sequences, 80% to 95% of them singletons. The multiple sclerosis controls were treatment-naive patients affected by stable or active relapsing-remitting disease. The data were obtained in a study of CD8 T cells in Susac syndrome. Points from the study as a whole: It was acknowledged by the study that relatively few individuals were included in its TCR sequencing and HLA analysis.

What was sequenced was CD8+ T cells from PBMCs. The sequence came from a human donor with multiple sclerosis.

CDR3 bases: TGCAGCGGGTATAAGGCTAGCGGGGGGGCCGATGAGCAGTTCTTC. Residues: CSGYKASGGADEQFF. The J gene is TRBJ2-1, the V gene TRBV29-1, with TRBD2 matching over 12 bases. CDR1 and CDR2 from the germline V gene are SQVTM and ANQGSEA. The CDR3 consists of 15 residues. The ends lost 7 bases at V and 8 bases at J; junction bases unmatched: 12.